The 22 T cell receptor beta chains below all came from one sample that was sequenced in a study of CD8 T cells in Susac syndrome. Random hexamers were used to reverse transcribe an amount of roughly 0.45 to 1 ug RNA. TCRdb passed the immunoSEQ multiplex PCR reads through MiXCR, listing each CDR3 protein once. The table lists 300,000 or so distinct CDR3 sequences, 92% of them singletons, with 0.065% in the top ten. The sequencing input was CD4+ T cells from PBMCs. The source of these receptors is a human donor with multiple sclerosis.

This clonotype appeared a few times. V usage is TRBV5-4 and J usage is TRBJ2-5, with TRBD2 identical over 11 bases. The CDR3 runs to 16 residues. Germline V gives CDR1 SGHNT, CDR2 YYREEE (reference sequence). Unmatched junction bases numbered 2, after V lost 0 bases and J lost 1 base. CDR3 in amino acids: CASSLGLAGIQETQYF. The CDR3 nucleotides read TGTGCCAGCAGCTTGGGACTAGCGGGAATCCAAGAGACCCAGTACTTC.

J is TRBJ2-3 and V is TRBV30, with D hard to call. Trimming took 0 bases from V and 2 from J, leaving 9 bases between them. The germline gives CDR1 GTSNPN, CDR2 SVGIG (reference sequence). The CDR3 has 14 residues. CDR3 DNA: TGTGCCTGGAGTGTACGTGGTATCACAGATACGCAGTATTTT. Residues: CAWSVRGITDTQYF.

The V gene is TRBV2, the J gene TRBJ1-1, with D maybe TRBD1 (5 bases). CDR1 is SNHLY, CDR2 FYNNEI, per germline. The CDR3 consists of 13 residues. Trimming removed 6 bases from V and 7 bases from J, with 15 bases in between. The CDR3 sequence is CASRGSEGSEAFF. CDR3 coding DNA: TGTGCCAGCAGAGGCTCGGAGGGGAGTGAAGCTTTCTTT. Complete variable domain (other parts from reference TRBV2 and TRBJ1-1): EPEVTQTPSHQVTQMGQEVILRCVPISNHLYFYWYRQILGQKVEFLVSFYNNEISEKSEIFDDQFSVERPDGSNFTLKIRSTKLEDSAMYFCASRGSEGSEAFFGQGTRLTVV.

The rearrangement joins TRBV6-6 to TRBJ1-2; no firm D call. This CDR3 comprises 14 residues. Germline V CDR1 and CDR2: MNHNY, SVGAGI (reference sequence). The V end lost 5 bases, the J end lost 6 bases, and 16 bases lay between the germline ends. The DNA for the CDR3 is TGTGCCAGCAGTAGGACCCAGAGGGCTGATGGCTACACCTTC. This translates into CASSRTQRADGYTF.

The V and J genes are TRBV28 and TRBJ1-5, with TRBD1 identical over 7 bases. CDR3 length equals 17 residues. Germline lookup yields CDR1 MDHEN and CDR2 SYDVKM. Trimming cost V 5 bases and J 4 bases; bases outside gene matches: 14. Here the CDR3 DNA reads TGTGCCAGCAGTCTCAGGGTCCGGGACAGAAAGAATCAGCCCCAGCATTTT. Translation gives CASSLRVRDRKNQPQHF.

DNA of the CDR3: TGTGCCAGCTCACAAGACCAGGGCAGCAATCAGCCCCAGCATTTT. The encoded protein is CASSQDQGSNQPQHF. This chain uses TRBV18 with TRBJ1-5, with D possibly TRBD1 on 5 matching bases. Per the germline V gene, CDR1 is KGHSH and CDR2 is LQKENI. This CDR3 contains 15 residues. With 4 bases removed from V and 1 base from J, the gap between germline ends came to 11 bases.

The V and J genes are TRBV13 and TRBJ2-5, with a weak D call TRBD2 (6 bases). Germline V gene sequence: CDR1 PRHDT, CDR2 FYEKMQ (reference sequence). This CDR3 contains 14 residues. Trimming removed 3 bases at V and 1 base at J, with 9 bases between. CDR3 coding DNA: TGTGCCAGCAGCTTCGGACTACTCCAAGAGACCCAGTACTTC. Amino acids: CASSFGLLQETQYF.

This sequence joins TRBV6-5 and TRBJ2-5, with D possibly TRBD1 on 6 matching bases. V gave up 0 bases and J gave up 5 bases, with 10 bases separating them. Germline V gene sequence: CDR1 MNHEY, CDR2 SVGAGI. There are 14 residues in the CDR3. The CDR3, as DNA: TGTGCCAGCAGTTACTCGATAGGGGGTGAGACCCAGTACTTC. Translation: CASSYSIGGETQYF.

The rearrangement links TRBV20-1 to TRBJ1-5; possibly TRBD1 for D (5 bases). Looked up from germline, CDR1 is DFQATT and CDR2 is SNEGSKA (reference sequence). The CDR3 has 13 amino acids. The V end lost 3 bases, the J end lost 7 bases, and 13 bases lay between the germline ends. The CDR3 spells CSASLGVRQPQHF. The CDR3 nucleotides read TGCAGTGCTAGCCTAGGGGTACGGCAGCCCCAGCATTTT.

The J gene is TRBJ2-5, the V gene TRBV30; D is perhaps TRBD1 (6 bases). Trimming stripped 2 bases from V and 5 bases from J, with 18 bases between. The CDR3 loop spans 15 amino acids. Looked up from germline, CDR1 is GTSNPN and CDR2 is SVGIG (reference sequence). CDR3 region: CAWSPKGTGWETQYF. For the CDR3, the DNA is TGTGCCTGGAGTCCTAAAGGAACAGGGTGGGAGACCCAGTACTTC.

This clonotype was seen just once. The chain is built from TRBV20-1 and TRBJ2-1, with 7 bases matching TRBD2. Unmatched junction bases numbered 13, after V lost 5 bases and J lost 15 bases. Germline CDR1 reads DFQATT; CDR2 reads SNEGSKA (reference sequence). The CDR3 is made up of 12 amino acids. The CDR3 DNA is TGCAGTGCTCTTCGAACTAGCGAGAGGGCGTTCTTC. As protein: CSALRTSERAFF.

The CDR3 sequence: CASSALAGVSTDTQYF. The CDR3 bases are TGTGCCAGCAGTGCGCTAGCGGGAGTAAGCACAGATACGCAGTATTTT. The V gene is TRBV6-1, the J gene TRBJ2-3; 10 bases map to TRBD2. V lost 4 bases, J lost 0 bases, and 4 bases stayed unmatched. The CDR3 runs to 16 residues. CDR1 and CDR2 (germline): MNHNS, SASEGT.

V usage is TRBV10-3 and J usage is TRBJ2-1, with 11 bases identical to TRBD2. V lost 4 bases, J lost 4 bases, and 3 bases stayed unmatched. CDR3 size: 15 residues. The germline gives CDR1 ENHRY, CDR2 SYGVKD. The CDR3 DNA follows: TGTGCCATCAGTGTAGCGGGAGGGATATACAATGAGCAGTTCTTC. Protein: CAISVAGGIYNEQFF.

This chain connects TRBV5-5 to TRBJ1-1; D ambiguous. CDR3 length: 14 residues. V was cut by 0 bases and J by 0 bases, with 6 bases left in between. The germline V gene encodes CDR1 SGHKS and CDR2 YYEKEE (reference sequence). The CDR3 region is CASSLVRMNTEAFF. The CDR3 DNA reads TGTGCCAGCAGCTTGGTTCGCATGAACACTGAAGCTTTCTTT.

The rearrangement uses TRBV20-1 and TRBJ1-5; D is perhaps TRBD1 (6 bases). Trimming shortened V by 1 base and J by 4 bases, and 14 bases separated the two germline ends. The CDR3 length is 15 residues. In germline, CDR1 is DFQATT, CDR2 SNEGSKA (reference sequence). CDR3 amino acids: CSARGGQGANQPQHF. The CDR3 nucleotides are TGCAGTGCTAGAGGGGGACAAGGGGCGAATCAGCCCCAGCATTTT.

The chain recombines TRBV29-1 with TRBJ1-1; no clear D gene. This CDR3 region has 12 residues. Germline CDR1 is SQVTM and CDR2 is ANQGSEA. The V end lost 1 base, the J end lost 5 bases, and 8 bases lay between the germline ends. CDR3 region: CSVEGGETEAFF. In DNA form, the CDR3 reads TGCAGCGTTGAAGGGGGAGAAACTGAAGCTTTCTTT.

The chain couples TRBV30 to TRBJ1-5; 9 positions agree with TRBD1. The CDR3 is 13 residues long. V lost 4 bases, J lost 7 bases, and 5 bases stayed unmatched. Germline-derived CDR1 and CDR2 are GTSNPN and SVGIG (reference sequence). The chain's CDR3 is CAWNRGLGQPQHF. CDR3 nucleotides: TGTGCCTGGAACAGGGGGCTGGGGCAGCCCCAGCATTTT. The full variable domain, with the rest looked up from reference TRBV30 and TRBJ1-5, is SQTIHQWPATLVQPVGSPLSLECTVEGTSNPNLYWYRQAAGRGLQLLFYSVGIGQISSEVPQNLSASRPQDRQFILSSKKLLLSDSGFYLCAWNRGLGQPQHFGDGTRLSIL.

V and J are TRBV2 and TRBJ2-2, with D unresolved. The CDR3 covers 15 residues. Germline-derived CDR1 and CDR2 are SNHLY and FYNNEI. The V gene lost 1 base and the J gene lost 0 bases, with 6 bases spanning the gap. In DNA, the CDR3 is TGTGCCAGCAGTGAAGTCAGAGCGAACACCGGGGAGCTGTTTTTT. Its protein product is CASSEVRANTGELFF. The entire variable domain, with the rest obtained from reference TRBV2 and TRBJ2-2, is as follows: EPEVTQTPSHQVTQMGQEVILRCVPISNHLYFYWYRQILGQKVEFLVSFYNNEISEKSEIFDDQFSVERPDGSNFTLKIRSTKLEDSAMYFCASSEVRANTGELFFGEGSRLTVL.

The chain employs TRBV29-1 and TRBJ2-1, with 13 bases matching TRBD2. The CDR3 length is 17 residues. CDR1 and CDR2 (germline): SQVTM, ANQGSEA. V lost 7 bases to trimming and J lost 0 bases; unmatched junction nucleotides: 9. The CDR3 loop reads CSGASGTSGTSYNEQFF. The CDR3 DNA follows: TGCAGCGGAGCTTCCGGGACTAGCGGGACCTCCTACAATGAGCAGTTCTTC.

The chain employs TRBV5-5 and TRBJ1-1; D is possibly TRBD1 (6 bases). Trimming took 2 bases from V and 3 from J, leaving 14 bases between them. The CDR3 extends over 15 amino acids. Looked up from germline, CDR1 is SGHKS and CDR2 is YYEKEE (reference sequence). The CDR3 DNA reads as TGTGCCAGCAGCTTATTTGACAGGAGTCACACTGAAGCTTTCTTT. Its protein product is CASSLFDRSHTEAFF.

The chain recombines TRBV2 with TRBJ1-2, with TRBD1 as a possible D gene (5 bases). CDR1 SNHLY and CDR2 FYNNEI come from the germline V gene. The CDR3 spans 14 residues. V lost 5 bases, J lost 2 bases, and 12 bases lay in between. The CDR3 sequence: CASSWSRENYGYTF. In nucleotides, the CDR3 is TGTGCCAGCAGTTGGAGCAGGGAGAACTATGGCTACACCTTC.

The chain uses TRBV20-1 and TRBJ1-2; the D is unclear. V was trimmed by 7 bases and J by 5 bases, leaving 17 bases between them. The germline V gene has CDR1 DFQATT and CDR2 SNEGSKA (reference sequence). CDR3 length: 13 amino acids. This CDR3 is CSGWGTLLYGYTF. The CDR3 DNA sequence: TGCAGTGGTTGGGGTACCCTCCTTTATGGCTACACCTTC.